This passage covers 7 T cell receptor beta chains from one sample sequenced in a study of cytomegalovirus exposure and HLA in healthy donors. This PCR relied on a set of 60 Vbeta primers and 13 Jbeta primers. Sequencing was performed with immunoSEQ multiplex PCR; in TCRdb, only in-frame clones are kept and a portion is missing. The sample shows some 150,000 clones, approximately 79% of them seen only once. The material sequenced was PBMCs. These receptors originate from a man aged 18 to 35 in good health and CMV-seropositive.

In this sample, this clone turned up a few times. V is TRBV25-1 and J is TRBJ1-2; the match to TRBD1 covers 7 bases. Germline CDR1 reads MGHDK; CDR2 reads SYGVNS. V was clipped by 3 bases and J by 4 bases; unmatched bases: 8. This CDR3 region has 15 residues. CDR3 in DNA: TGTGCCAGCAGTGAGTCGCAGGGGGGAGGCTATGGCTACACCTTC. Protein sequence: CASSESQGGGYGYTF.

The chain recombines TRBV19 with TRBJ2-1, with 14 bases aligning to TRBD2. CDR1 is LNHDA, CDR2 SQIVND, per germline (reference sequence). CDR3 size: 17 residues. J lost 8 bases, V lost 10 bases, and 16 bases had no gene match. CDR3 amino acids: CATNPGLAGVVPDEQFF. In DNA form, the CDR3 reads TGTGCCACCAACCCGGGACTAGCGGGAGTGGTTCCCGATGAGCAGTTCTTC.

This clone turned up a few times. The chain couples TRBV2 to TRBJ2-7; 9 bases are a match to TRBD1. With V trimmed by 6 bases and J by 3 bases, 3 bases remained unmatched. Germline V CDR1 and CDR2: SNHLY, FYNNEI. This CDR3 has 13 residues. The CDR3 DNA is TGTGCCAGCAGCGGACAGGGGATCTACGAGCAGTACTTC. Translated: CASSGQGIYEQYF.

CDR3 residues: CATRVGDYGYTF. The DNA of the CDR3 is TGTGCCACCAGGGTAGGAGATTATGGCTACACCTTC. This chain links TRBV19 with TRBJ1-2; tentative D call: TRBD1 (5 bases). This CDR3 region has 12 residues. Trimming left V 10 bases short and J 5 bases short, with 14 bases between. CDR1 and CDR2 (germline): LNHDA, SQIVND (reference sequence).

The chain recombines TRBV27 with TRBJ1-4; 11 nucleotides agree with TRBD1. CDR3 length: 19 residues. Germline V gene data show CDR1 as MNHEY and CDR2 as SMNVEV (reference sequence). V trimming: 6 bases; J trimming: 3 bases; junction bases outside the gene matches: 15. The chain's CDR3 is CASSLPGTGGMVSNEKLFF. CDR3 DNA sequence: TGTGCCAGCAGCCTCCCCGGGACAGGGGGTATGGTGTCTAATGAAAAACTGTTTTTT.

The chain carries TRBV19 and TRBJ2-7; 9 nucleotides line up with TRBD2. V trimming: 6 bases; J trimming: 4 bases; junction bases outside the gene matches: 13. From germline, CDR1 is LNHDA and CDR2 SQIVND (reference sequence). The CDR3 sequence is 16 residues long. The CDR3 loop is CASRFSGSHLIYEQYF. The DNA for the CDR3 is TGTGCCAGTAGATTTAGCGGGAGCCATCTTATATACGAGCAGTACTTC.

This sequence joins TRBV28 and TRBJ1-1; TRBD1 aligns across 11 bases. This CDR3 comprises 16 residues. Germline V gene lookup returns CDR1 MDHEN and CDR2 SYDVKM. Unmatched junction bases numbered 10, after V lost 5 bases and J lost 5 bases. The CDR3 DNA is TGTGCCAGCAGTCCCGGGACAGGGGGAAAGAGTACTGAAGCTTTCTTT. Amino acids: CASSPGTGGKSTEAFF.